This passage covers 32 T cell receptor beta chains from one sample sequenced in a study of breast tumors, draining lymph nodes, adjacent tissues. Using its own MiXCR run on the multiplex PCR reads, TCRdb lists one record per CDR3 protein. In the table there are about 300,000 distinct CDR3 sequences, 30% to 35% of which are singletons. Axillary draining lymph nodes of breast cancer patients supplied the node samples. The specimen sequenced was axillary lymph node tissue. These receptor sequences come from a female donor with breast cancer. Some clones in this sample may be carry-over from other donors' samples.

The CDR3 DNA follows: TGTGCCAGTAGTATAGGGACTAGACGAGAGACCCAGTACTTC. Encoded protein: CASSIGTRRETQYF. V is TRBV19 and J is TRBJ2-5; the match to TRBD2 covers 7 bases. Per the germline V gene, CDR1 is LNHDA and CDR2 is SQIVND (reference sequence). The CDR3 sequence is 14 residues long. V was clipped by 1 base and J by 4 bases; unmatched bases: 3.

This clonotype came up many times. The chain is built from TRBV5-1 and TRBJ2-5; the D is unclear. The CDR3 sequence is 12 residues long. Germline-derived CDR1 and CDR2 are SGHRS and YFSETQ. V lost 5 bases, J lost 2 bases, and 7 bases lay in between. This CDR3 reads CASRFAQETQYF. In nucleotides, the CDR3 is TGCGCCAGCAGATTTGCTCAAGAGACCCAGTACTTC.

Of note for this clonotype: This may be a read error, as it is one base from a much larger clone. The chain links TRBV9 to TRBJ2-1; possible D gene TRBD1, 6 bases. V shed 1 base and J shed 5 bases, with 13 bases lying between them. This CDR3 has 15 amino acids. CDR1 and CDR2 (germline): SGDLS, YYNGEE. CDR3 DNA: TGTGCCAGCAGCGTATCGGGACAATACGACAATGAGCAGTTCTTC. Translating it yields CASSVSGQYDNEQFF. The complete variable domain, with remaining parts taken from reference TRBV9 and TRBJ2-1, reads DSGVTQTPKHLITATGQRVTLRCSPRSGDLSVYWYQQSLDQGLQFLIQYYNGEERAKGNILERFSAQQFPDLHSELNLSSLELGDSALYFCASSVSGQYDNEQFFGPGTRLTVL.

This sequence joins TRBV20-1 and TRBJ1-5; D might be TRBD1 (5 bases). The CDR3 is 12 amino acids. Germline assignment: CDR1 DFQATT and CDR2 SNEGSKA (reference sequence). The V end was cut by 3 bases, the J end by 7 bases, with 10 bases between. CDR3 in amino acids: CSASRDRQPQHF. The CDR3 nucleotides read TGCAGTGCTAGCAGGGATCGCCAGCCCCAGCATTTT.

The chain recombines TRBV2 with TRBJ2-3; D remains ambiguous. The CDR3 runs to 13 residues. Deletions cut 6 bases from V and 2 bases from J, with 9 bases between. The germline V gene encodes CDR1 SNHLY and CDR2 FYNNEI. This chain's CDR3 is CASRRPYTDTQYF. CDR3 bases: TGTGCCAGCAGGAGACCCTACACAGATACGCAGTATTTT.

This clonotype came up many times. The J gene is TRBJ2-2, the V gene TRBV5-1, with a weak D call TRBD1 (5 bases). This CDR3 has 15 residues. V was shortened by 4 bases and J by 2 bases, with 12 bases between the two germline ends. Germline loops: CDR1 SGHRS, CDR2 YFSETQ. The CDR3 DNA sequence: TGCGCCAGCAGCCTCGACAGTTTTAACACCGGGGAGCTGTTTTTT. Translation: CASSLDSFNTGELFF.

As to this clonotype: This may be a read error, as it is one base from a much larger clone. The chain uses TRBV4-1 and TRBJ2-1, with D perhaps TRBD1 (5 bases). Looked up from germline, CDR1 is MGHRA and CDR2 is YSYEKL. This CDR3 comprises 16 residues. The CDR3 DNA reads TGCGCCAGCAACCAATCGTCTCAGGGCACCTACAATGAGCAGTTCTTC. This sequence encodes CASNQSSQGTYNEQFF.

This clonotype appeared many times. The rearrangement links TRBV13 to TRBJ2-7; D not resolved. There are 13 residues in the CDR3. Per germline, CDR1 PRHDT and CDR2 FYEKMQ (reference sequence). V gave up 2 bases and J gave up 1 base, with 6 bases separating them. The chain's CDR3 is CASSLFPSYEQYF. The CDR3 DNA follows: TGTGCCAGCAGCTTATTTCCTTCCTACGAGCAGTACTTC.

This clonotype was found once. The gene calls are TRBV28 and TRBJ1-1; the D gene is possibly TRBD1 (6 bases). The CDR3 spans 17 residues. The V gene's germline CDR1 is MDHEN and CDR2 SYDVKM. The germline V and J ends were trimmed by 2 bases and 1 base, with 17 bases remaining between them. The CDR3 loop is CASSLRASRGKNTEAFF. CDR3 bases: TGTGCCAGCAGTTTAAGGGCTAGCAGGGGAAAGAACACTGAAGCTTTCTTT.

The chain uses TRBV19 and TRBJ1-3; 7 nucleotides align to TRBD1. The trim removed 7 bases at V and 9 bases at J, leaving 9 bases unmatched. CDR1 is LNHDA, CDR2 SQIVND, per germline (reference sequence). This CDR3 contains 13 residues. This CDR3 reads CASNDRAKGTIYF. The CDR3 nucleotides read TGTGCCAGTAACGACAGGGCGAAGGGCACCATATATTTT.

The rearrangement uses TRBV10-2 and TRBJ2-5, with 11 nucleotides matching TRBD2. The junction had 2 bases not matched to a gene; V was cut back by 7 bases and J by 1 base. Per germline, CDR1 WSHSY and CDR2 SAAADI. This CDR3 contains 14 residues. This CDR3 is CASTGTSGQETQYF. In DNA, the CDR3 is TGCGCCAGCACCGGGACTAGCGGCCAAGAGACCCAGTACTTC.

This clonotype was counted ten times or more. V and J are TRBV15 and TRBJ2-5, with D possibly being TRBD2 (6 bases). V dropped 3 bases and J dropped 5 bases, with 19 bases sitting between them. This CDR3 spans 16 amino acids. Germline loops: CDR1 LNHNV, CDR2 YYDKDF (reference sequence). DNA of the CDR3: TGTGCCACCAGCAGGGAGCCTGGGACTCAGAGGGAGACCCAGTACTTC. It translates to CATSREPGTQRETQYF.

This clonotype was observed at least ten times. CDR3 protein: CASSPSAQETQYF. The CDR3 DNA reads TGTGCCAGCAGCCCTAGCGCACAAGAGACCCAGTACTTC. This rearrangement joins TRBV7-3 to TRBJ2-5; perhaps TRBD2 as D (6 bases). The CDR3 runs 13 residues. Trimming pared 5 bases from V and 2 bases from J, leaving 9 bases between. The germline V gene has CDR1 SGHTA and CDR2 FQGTGA. Looking up the rest from reference TRBV7-3 and TRBJ2-5 gives the full variable domain: GAGVSQTPSNKVTEKGKYVELRCDPISGHTALYWYRQSLGQGPEFLIYFQGTGAADDSGLPNDRFFAVRPEGSVSTLKIQRTERGDSAVYLCASSPSAQETQYFGPGTRLLVL.

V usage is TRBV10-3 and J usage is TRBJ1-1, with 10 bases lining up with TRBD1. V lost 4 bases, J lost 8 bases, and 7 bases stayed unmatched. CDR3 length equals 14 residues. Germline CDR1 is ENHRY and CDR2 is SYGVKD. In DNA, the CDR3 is TGTGCCATCAGTGGGGACAGGGGAGAATCCGAAGCTTTCTTT. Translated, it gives CAISGDRGESEAFF.

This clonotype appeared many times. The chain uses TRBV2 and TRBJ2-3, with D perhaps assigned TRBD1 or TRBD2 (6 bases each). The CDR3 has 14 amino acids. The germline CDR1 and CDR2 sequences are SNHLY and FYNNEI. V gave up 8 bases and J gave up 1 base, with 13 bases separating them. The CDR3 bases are TGTGCCAGCTTAAGGGGGGAGGGCACAGATACGCAGTATTTT. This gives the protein CASLRGEGTDTQYF.

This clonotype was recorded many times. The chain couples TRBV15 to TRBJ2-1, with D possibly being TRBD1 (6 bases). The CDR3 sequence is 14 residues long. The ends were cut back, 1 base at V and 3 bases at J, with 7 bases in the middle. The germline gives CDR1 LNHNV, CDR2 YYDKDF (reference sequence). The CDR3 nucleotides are TGTGCCACCAGCAGAGGGACAGTCTACAATGAGCAGTTCTTC. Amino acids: CATSRGTVYNEQFF.

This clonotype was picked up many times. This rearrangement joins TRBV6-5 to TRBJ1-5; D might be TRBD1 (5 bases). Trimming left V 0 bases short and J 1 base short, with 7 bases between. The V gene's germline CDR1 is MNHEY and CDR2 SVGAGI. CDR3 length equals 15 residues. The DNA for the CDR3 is TGTGCCAGCAGTTACTCAGGGGTCAGCAATCAGCCCCAGCATTTT. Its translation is CASSYSGVSNQPQHF.

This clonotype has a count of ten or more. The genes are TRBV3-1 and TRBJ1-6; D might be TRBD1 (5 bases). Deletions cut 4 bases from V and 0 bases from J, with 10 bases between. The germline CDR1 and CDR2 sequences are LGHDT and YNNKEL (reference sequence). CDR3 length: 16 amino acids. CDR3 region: CASSLGAISYNSPLHF. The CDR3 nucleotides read TGTGCCAGCAGCCTAGGGGCCATCTCCTATAATTCACCCCTCCACTTT.

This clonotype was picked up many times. The CDR3 bases are TGTGCCAGCAGCCAAATCCAGAGCTCCTATAATTCACCCCTCCACTTT. This gives the protein CASSQIQSSYNSPLHF. This chain connects TRBV4-2 to TRBJ1-6, with D uncertain. CDR1 is LGHNA, CDR2 YNFKEQ, per germline. This CDR3 has 16 amino acids. V was cut by 2 bases and J by 0 bases, with 8 bases left in between.

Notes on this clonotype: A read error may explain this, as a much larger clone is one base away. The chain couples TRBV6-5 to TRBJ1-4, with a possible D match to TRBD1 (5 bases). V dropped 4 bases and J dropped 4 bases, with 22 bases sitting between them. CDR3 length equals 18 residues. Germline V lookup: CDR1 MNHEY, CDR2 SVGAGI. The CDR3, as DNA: TGTGCCAGCAGTTCCCTCGGCCGACAGCATGGGATTAATGAAAAACTGTTTTTT. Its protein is CASSSLGRQHGINEKLFF.

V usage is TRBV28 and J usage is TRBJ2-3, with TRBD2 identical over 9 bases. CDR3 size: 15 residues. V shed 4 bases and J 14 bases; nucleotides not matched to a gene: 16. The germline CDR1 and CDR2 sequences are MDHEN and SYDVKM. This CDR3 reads CASSSLAGQIKLRYF. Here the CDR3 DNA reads TGTGCCAGCAGTTCCCTAGCGGGACAAATCAAACTTCGGTATTTT.

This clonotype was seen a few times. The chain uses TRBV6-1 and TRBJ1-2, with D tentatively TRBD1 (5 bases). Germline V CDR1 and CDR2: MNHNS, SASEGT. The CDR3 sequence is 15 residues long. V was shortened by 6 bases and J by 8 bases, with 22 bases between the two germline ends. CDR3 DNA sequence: TGTGCCAGCAGGGGACGGCCGTCCACCGGCGGGGGCTACACCTTC. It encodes CASRGRPSTGGGYTF.

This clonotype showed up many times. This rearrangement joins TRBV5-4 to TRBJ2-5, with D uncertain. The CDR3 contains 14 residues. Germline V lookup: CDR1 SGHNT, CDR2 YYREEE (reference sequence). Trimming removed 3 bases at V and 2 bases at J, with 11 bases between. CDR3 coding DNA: TGTGCCAGCAGCTCGGGCTTCCAACAAGAGACCCAGTACTTC. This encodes CASSSGFQQETQYF. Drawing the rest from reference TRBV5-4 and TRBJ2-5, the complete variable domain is ETGVTQSPTHLIKTRGQQVTLRCSSQSGHNTVSWYQQALGQGPQFIFQYYREEENGRGNFPPRFSGLQFPNYSSELNVNALELDDSALYLCASSSGFQQETQYFGPGTRLLVL.

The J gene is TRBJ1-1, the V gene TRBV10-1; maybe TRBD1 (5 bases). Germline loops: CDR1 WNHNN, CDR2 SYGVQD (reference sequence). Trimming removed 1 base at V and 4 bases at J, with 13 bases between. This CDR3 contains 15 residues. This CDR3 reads CASSEFPGSATEAFF. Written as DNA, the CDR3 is TGCGCCAGCAGTGAGTTTCCAGGGTCGGCCACTGAAGCTTTCTTT.

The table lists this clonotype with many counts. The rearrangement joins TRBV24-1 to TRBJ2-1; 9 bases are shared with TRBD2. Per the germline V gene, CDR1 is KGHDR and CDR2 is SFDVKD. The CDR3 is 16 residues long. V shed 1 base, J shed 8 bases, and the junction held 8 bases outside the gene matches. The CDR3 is CATSDFPSGNFDEQFF. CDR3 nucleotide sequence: TGTGCCACCAGTGATTTTCCTAGCGGGAACTTCGATGAGCAGTTCTTC.

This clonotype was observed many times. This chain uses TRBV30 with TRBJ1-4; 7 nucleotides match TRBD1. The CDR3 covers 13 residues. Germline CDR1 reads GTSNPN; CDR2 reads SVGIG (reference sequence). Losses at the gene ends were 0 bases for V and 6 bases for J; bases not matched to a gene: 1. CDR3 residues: CAWSVDRDEKLFF. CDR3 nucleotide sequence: TGTGCCTGGAGTGTAGACAGGGATGAAAAACTGTTTTTT.

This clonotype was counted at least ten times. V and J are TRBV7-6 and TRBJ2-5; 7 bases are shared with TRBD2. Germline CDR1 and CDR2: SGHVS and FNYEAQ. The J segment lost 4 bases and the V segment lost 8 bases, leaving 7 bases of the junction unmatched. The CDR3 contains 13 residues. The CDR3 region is CASGRETRETQYF. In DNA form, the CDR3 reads TGTGCCAGCGGGCGGGAGACACGAGAGACCCAGTACTTC.

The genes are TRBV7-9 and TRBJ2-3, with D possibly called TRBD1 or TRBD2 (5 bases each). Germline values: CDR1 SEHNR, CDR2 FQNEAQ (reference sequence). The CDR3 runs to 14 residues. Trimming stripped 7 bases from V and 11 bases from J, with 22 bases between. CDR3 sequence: CASIEGISYNEQYF. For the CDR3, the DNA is TGTGCCAGCATCGAGGGGATTTCCTACAATGAGCAGTATTTT.

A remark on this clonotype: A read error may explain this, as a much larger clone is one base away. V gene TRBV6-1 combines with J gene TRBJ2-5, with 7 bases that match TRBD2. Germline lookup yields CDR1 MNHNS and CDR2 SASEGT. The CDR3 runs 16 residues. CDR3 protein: CASSEGEGLDWETQCF. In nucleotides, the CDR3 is TGTGCCAGCAGTGAAGGGGAGGGCCTCGATTGGGAGACCCAGTGCTTC.

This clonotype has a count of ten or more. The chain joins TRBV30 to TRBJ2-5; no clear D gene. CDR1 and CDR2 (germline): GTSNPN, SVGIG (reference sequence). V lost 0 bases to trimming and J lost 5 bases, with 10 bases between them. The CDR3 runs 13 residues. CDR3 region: CAWSVRKAETQYF. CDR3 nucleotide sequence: TGTGCCTGGAGTGTACGGAAGGCGGAGACCCAGTACTTC.

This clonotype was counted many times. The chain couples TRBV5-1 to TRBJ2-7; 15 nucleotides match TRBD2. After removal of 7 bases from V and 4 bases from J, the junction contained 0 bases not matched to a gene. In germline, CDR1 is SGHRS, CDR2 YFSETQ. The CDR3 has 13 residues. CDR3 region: CASGLAGGYEQYF. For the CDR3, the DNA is TGCGCCAGCGGACTAGCGGGAGGGTACGAGCAGTACTTC. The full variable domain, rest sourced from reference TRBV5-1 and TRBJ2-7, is KAGVTQTPRYLIKTRGQQVTLSCSPISGHRSVSWYQQTPGQGLQFLFEYFSETQRNKGNFPGRFSGRQFSNSRSEMNVSTLELGDSALYLCASGLAGGYEQYFGPGTRLTVT.

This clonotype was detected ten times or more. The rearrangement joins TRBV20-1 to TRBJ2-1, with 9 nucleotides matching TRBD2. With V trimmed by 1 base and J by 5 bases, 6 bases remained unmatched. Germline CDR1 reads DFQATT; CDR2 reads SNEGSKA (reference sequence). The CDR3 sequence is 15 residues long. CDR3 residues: CSARVAGGPNNEQFF. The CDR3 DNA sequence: TGCAGTGCTAGAGTGGCGGGAGGGCCTAACAATGAGCAGTTCTTC.